Below are 19 T cell receptor beta chains sequenced from a single sample in a study of cytomegalovirus exposure and HLA in healthy donors. Researchers ran the PCR with 60 Vbeta and 13 Jbeta primers. Profiling relied on immunoSEQ multiplex PCR, and the TCRdb table lists in-frame clones only, not all of them. This sample's clone table lists about 42,000 clones. Input material: PBMCs. The receptors shown here come from a young man in good health and CMV-seronegative.

The chain combines TRBV5-4 with TRBJ2-2; no clear D gene. Looked up from germline, CDR1 is SGHNT and CDR2 is YYREEE (reference sequence). The CDR3 contains 13 residues. With 6 bases removed from V and 4 bases from J, the gap between germline ends came to 10 bases. The CDR3 DNA reads as TGTGCCAGCACCCCGACGGGCACCGGGGAGCTGTTTTTT. Translating it yields CASTPTGTGELFF.

This rearrangement joins TRBV30 to TRBJ2-5; TRBD2 aligns across 12 bases. Trimming took 1 base from V and 5 from J; bases not matched to a gene: 8. From germline, CDR1 is GTSNPN and CDR2 SVGIG (reference sequence). The CDR3 covers 16 residues. CDR3: CAWSGSSGRAGETQYF. In DNA, the CDR3 is TGTGCCTGGAGTGGTTCTAGCGGGAGGGCCGGGGAGACCCAGTACTTC.

A word on this clone: Other nucleotide sequences in the sample specify the same CDR3. The chain employs TRBV19 and TRBJ2-7, with 8 bases aligning to TRBD1. With 3 bases clipped from V and 2 bases from J, the junction kept 6 bases outside the gene matches. From germline, CDR1 is LNHDA and CDR2 SQIVND (reference sequence). CDR3 length: 15 amino acids. Here the CDR3 reads CASSIGGQGAYEQYF. The CDR3 nucleotides read TGTGCCAGTAGTATTGGAGGACAGGGAGCCTACGAGCAGTACTTC.

As for this clone: One end of the junction is discordant with germline, which a read error may explain. J is TRBJ2-5 and V is TRBV7-7; D may be TRBD1 (7 bases). From germline, CDR1 is SSHAT and CDR2 FNYEAQ (reference sequence). The CDR3 loop spans 15 amino acids. The CDR3 sequence is CASSLVAGGKETQYF. CDR3 bases: TGTGCTAGCAGCTTAGTGGCAGGGGGGAAGGAGACCCAGTACTTC. Using reference TRBV7-7 and TRBJ2-5 for the parts outside the CDR3, the full variable domain is GAGVSQSPRYKVTKRGQDVTLRCDPISSHATLYWYQQALGQGPEFLTYFNYEAQPDKSGLPSDRFSAERPEGSISTLTIQRTEQRDSAMYRCASSLVAGGKETQYFGPGTRLLVL.

The CDR3 reads CASTAGTSTYEQYF. Here the CDR3 DNA reads TGTGCCAGCACCGCCGGGACTTCCACCTACGAGCAGTACTTC. The rearrangement joins TRBV2 to TRBJ2-7; possible D gene TRBD2, 6 bases. V was clipped by 7 bases and J by 2 bases, with 15 bases between them. Germline V gene sequence: CDR1 SNHLY, CDR2 FYNNEI. The CDR3 covers 14 residues. Full variable domain (remainder filled in from reference TRBV2 and TRBJ2-7): EPEVTQTPSHQVTQMGQEVILRCVPISNHLYFYWYRQILGQKVEFLVSFYNNEISEKSEIFDDQFSVERPDGSNFTLKIRSTKLEDSAMYFCASTAGTSTYEQYFGPGTRLTVT.

The chain couples TRBV7-2 to TRBJ2-7; 7 nucleotides agree with TRBD2. The CDR3 consists of 15 residues. Germline CDR1 and CDR2: SGHTA and FQGNSA. V lost 3 bases to trimming and J lost 3 bases; unmatched junction nucleotides: 8. The CDR3 nucleotides are TGTGCCAGCAGCTTTCCCGTAGCGGGCTTCTACGAGCAGTACTTC. Its protein product is CASSFPVAGFYEQYF. The full variable domain, in which reference TRBV7-2 and TRBJ2-7 provide the parts outside the CDR3, is GAGVSQSPSNKVTEKGKDVELRCDPISGHTALYWYRQSLGQGLEFLIYFQGNSAPDKSGLPSDRFSAERTGGSVSTLTIQRTQQEDSAVYLCASSFPVAGFYEQYFGPGTRLTVT.

The rearrangement links TRBV6-1 to TRBJ1-5, with D perhaps TRBD1 (5 bases). The V end lost 1 base, the J end lost 3 bases, and 16 bases lay between the germline ends. CDR3 length equals 17 residues. CDR1 MNHNS and CDR2 SASEGT come from the germline V gene. CDR3 DNA sequence: TGTGCCAGCAGTGAAGGTCCCCACAGGAATCCCAATCAGCCCCAGCATTTT. Translating gives CASSEGPHRNPNQPQHF.

This sequence joins TRBV7-2 and TRBJ1-5, with 8 positions matching TRBD1. After removal of 2 bases from V and 7 bases from J, the junction contained 4 bases not matched to a gene. Germline values: CDR1 SGHTA, CDR2 FQGNSA. This CDR3 is 14 amino acids long. The CDR3 nucleotides read TGTGCCAGCAGCTTATATAACAGGGGGCAGCCCCAGCATTTT. Translating it yields CASSLYNRGQPQHF.

This chain joins TRBV5-5 and TRBJ1-2, with 10 positions matching TRBD1. Germline V gene sequence: CDR1 SGHKS, CDR2 YYEKEE (reference sequence). This CDR3 contains 16 residues. V shed 3 bases and J 8 bases; nucleotides not matched to a gene: 13. CDR3 residues: CASSSPRTGGVRGYTF. CDR3 sequence (DNA): TGTGCCAGCAGCTCGCCTAGGACAGGGGGTGTGCGGGGCTACACCTTC.

The chain carries TRBV13 and TRBJ2-2; 7 bases are shared with TRBD2. Trimming cost V 5 bases and J 2 bases; bases outside gene matches: 5. The CDR3 covers 15 residues. Looked up from germline, CDR1 is PRHDT and CDR2 is FYEKMQ (reference sequence). CDR3 in amino acids: CASSLGGLNTGELFF. As DNA, the CDR3 is TGTGCCAGCAGCCTCGGGGGGTTAAACACCGGGGAGCTGTTTTTT.

The rearrangement joins TRBV30 to TRBJ2-7; TRBD2 might be the D (5 bases). This CDR3 comprises 15 residues. Germline lookup yields CDR1 GTSNPN and CDR2 SVGIG (reference sequence). V shed 0 bases and J shed 2 bases, with 14 bases lying between them. In nucleotides, the CDR3 is TGTGCCTGGAGTGTAAACCGGGGAAACCCCTACGAGCAGTACTTC. It translates to CAWSVNRGNPYEQYF.

J is TRBJ1-2 and V is TRBV6-6; D is ambiguous. Looked up from germline, CDR1 is MNHNY and CDR2 is SVGAGI (reference sequence). V lost 4 bases to trimming and J lost 8 bases, with 11 bases between them. The CDR3 consists of 12 residues. In nucleotides, the CDR3 is TGTGCCAGCAGTTTGGCCACGGGGGGCTACACCTTC. Amino acid sequence: CASSLATGGYTF.

V usage is TRBV14 and J usage is TRBJ1-1, with TRBD1 identical over 7 bases. CDR3 length: 13 residues. Trimming took 0 bases from V and 11 from J; bases not matched to a gene: 6. Germline lookup yields CDR1 SGHDN and CDR2 FVKESK. The CDR3 coding sequence is TGTGCCAGCAGCCAAGAGATTAGGGGGCGGGCTTTCTTT. Its protein is CASSQEIRGRAFF.

This chain joins TRBV7-2 and TRBJ2-7; TRBD1 might be the D (6 bases). CDR3 length: 14 residues. Germline V lookup: CDR1 SGHTA, CDR2 FQGNSA. Trimming pared 4 bases from V and 2 bases from J, leaving 12 bases between. The CDR3 DNA sequence: TGTGCCAGCAGCTCCAGGGGTGGCGCCTACGAGCAGTACTTC. As protein: CASSSRGGAYEQYF.

The V gene is TRBV6-6, the J gene TRBJ1-6, with D tentatively TRBD1 (5 bases). Trimming stripped 5 bases from V and 9 bases from J, with 11 bases between. Germline V gene lookup returns CDR1 MNHNY and CDR2 SVGAGI (reference sequence). The CDR3 runs 13 residues. The CDR3 reads CASSRQKGSPLHF. DNA for the CDR3: TGTGCCAGCAGTCGACAGAAGGGTTCACCCCTCCACTTT.

The V and J genes are TRBV5-1 and TRBJ1-1; D unresolved. CDR3 size: 16 residues. Trimming removed 4 bases from V and 4 bases from J, with 20 bases in between. The V gene's germline CDR1 is SGHRS and CDR2 YFSETQ. Here the CDR3 DNA reads TGCGCCAGCAGCCTGCTGGGAGCGGTCATGGGCACTGAAGCTTTCTTT. This gives the protein CASSLLGAVMGTEAFF.

CDR3 amino acids: CASSLGLAGGLGETQYF. The CDR3 DNA reads as TGTGCCAGCAGCCTGGGACTAGCGGGAGGATTGGGAGAGACCCAGTACTTC. V gene TRBV5-4 combines with J gene TRBJ2-5; 15 bases line up with TRBD2. J was trimmed by 4 bases and V by 4 bases; bases with no gene match: 8. Germline-derived CDR1 and CDR2 are SGHNT and YYREEE (reference sequence). The CDR3 runs to 17 residues.

The CDR3 is CASSPPLAGDEQYF. The DNA for the CDR3 is TGTGCCAGCTCACCACCCCTAGCGGGAGACGAGCAGTACTTC. The chain has TRBV18 and TRBJ2-7; the match to TRBD2 covers 10 bases. The V gene's germline CDR1 is KGHSH and CDR2 LQKENI. V lost 0 bases to trimming and J lost 5 bases; unmatched junction nucleotides: 1. This CDR3 spans 14 amino acids.

V gene TRBV29-1 combines with J gene TRBJ1-4, with D unresolved. In germline, CDR1 is SQVTM, CDR2 ANQGSEA. The CDR3 runs to 12 residues. The CDR3 spells CTFRGVNEKLFF. In DNA, the CDR3 is TGCACCTTCCGGGGAGTTAATGAAAAACTGTTTTTT.